This T cell receptor (beta chain) emerged from a study of cytomegalovirus exposure and HLA in healthy donors. Study results and limitations: Later analysis identified about 18,000 TCR beta sequences associated with HLA alleles, using a false discovery rate threshold of 0.05. One cluster of highly shared sequence variants probably arose as a sequencing artifact.

The PCR used 60 Vbeta and 13 Jbeta primers. This table comes from immunoSEQ multiplex PCR, and its TCRdb copy is limited to in-frame clones, with some not included. The repertoire shows 65,000 to 95,000 clones; the top ten hold about 5%. The V gene's germline CDR1 is WNHNN and CDR2 SYGVQD (reference sequence). V was shortened by 0 bases and J by 4 bases, with 9 bases between the two germline ends. There are 14 residues in the CDR3. Concerning this clone: Its antigen is undetermined.

Sequencing was performed on PBMCs. The TCR was taken from a man aged 25 to 40 in good health and CMV-seronegative. J is TRBJ2-5 and V is TRBV10-1, with D perhaps TRBD1 (5 bases). In DNA form, the CDR3 reads TGCGCCAGCAGTGAGTCCCCAGGGTTAGAGACCCAGTACTTC. Its protein product is CASSESPGLETQYF.